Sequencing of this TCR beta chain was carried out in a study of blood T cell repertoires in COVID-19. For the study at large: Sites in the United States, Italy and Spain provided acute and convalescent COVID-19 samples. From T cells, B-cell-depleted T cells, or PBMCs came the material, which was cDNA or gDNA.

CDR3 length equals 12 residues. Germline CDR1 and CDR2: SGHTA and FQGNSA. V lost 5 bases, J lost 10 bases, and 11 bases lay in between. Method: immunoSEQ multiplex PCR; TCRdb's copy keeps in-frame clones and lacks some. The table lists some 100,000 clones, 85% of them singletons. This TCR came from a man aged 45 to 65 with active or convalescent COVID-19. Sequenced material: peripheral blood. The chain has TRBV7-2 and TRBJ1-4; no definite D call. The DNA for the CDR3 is TGTGCCAGCAGCCCCGACCGAGGAAAACTGTTTTTT. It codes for CASSPDRGKLFF.